These 19 T cell receptor beta chains were sequenced from one sample in a study of blood T cell repertoires in COVID-19. The repertoire was sequenced with immunoSEQ multiplex PCR; TCRdb's copy has only in-frame clones and lacks some. The sample has under 300,000 clones; 70% to 90% are singletons. Sequencing was done on a sample of peripheral blood. These receptors were obtained from a woman in her 70s with active or convalescent COVID-19.

CDR3 nucleotide sequence: TGTGCCAGCAGCTTGGCAGTAGCGGGGGTAGGGGCCAACGTCCTGACTTTC. Amino acid sequence: CASSLAVAGVGANVLTF. The genes are TRBV5-4 and TRBJ2-6; 9 bases match TRBD2. CDR3 length: 17 amino acids. The ends lost 0 bases at V and 4 bases at J; junction bases unmatched: 5. The germline gives CDR1 SGHNT, CDR2 YYREEE (reference sequence).

J is TRBJ2-7 and V is TRBV7-2, with TRBD1 matching over 9 bases. The CDR3 is 13 amino acids. Germline loops: CDR1 SGHTA, CDR2 FQGNSA. V was clipped by 8 bases and J by 8 bases; unmatched bases: 10. CDR3 sequence: CASDRGTGNKQYF. In DNA form, the CDR3 reads TGTGCCAGCGACCGGGGGACAGGGAACAAGCAGTACTTC.

The rearrangement uses TRBV27 and TRBJ1-1; perhaps TRBD1 as D (6 bases). This CDR3 spans 14 amino acids. Trimming cost V 5 bases and J 2 bases, with 12 bases left between them. The germline V gene has CDR1 MNHEY and CDR2 SMNVEV (reference sequence). The CDR3 sequence is CASSNTGFNTEAFF. CDR3 in DNA: TGTGCCAGCAGTAATACAGGGTTTAACACTGAAGCTTTCTTT.

The V call is TRBV7-2, the J call TRBJ1-1; no definite D call. Germline CDR1 reads SGHTA; CDR2 reads FQGNSA. The CDR3 length is 12 residues. Deletions cut 6 bases from V and 0 bases from J, with 5 bases between. The CDR3 region is CASRAMNTEAFF. The CDR3 nucleotides are TGTGCCAGCAGGGCAATGAACACTGAAGCTTTCTTT. The full variable domain, in which reference TRBV7-2 and TRBJ1-1 provide the parts outside the CDR3, is GAGVSQSPSNKVTEKGKDVELRCDPISGHTALYWYRQSLGQGLEFLIYFQGNSAPDKSGLPSDRFSAERTGGSVSTLTIQRTQQEDSAVYLCASRAMNTEAFFGQGTRLTVV.

The chain combines TRBV5-4 with TRBJ2-7, with a weak D call TRBD1 (5 bases). The V gene's germline CDR1 is SGHNT and CDR2 YYREEE (reference sequence). The CDR3 extends over 15 amino acids. Trimming removed 0 bases at V and 4 bases at J, with 14 bases between. The CDR3 here is CASSLGQGEGYEQYF. The CDR3 DNA reads as TGTGCCAGCAGCTTGGGGCAGGGTGAAGGGTACGAGCAGTACTTC.

The chain carries TRBV18 and TRBJ2-7; tentative D call: TRBD2 (6 bases). The CDR3 runs to 15 residues. From germline, CDR1 is KGHSH and CDR2 LQKENI. Trimming stripped 5 bases from V and 3 bases from J, with 17 bases between. CDR3 amino acids: CASSFNSGLFYEQYF. CDR3 bases: TGTGCCAGCTCATTTAATTCGGGACTTTTCTACGAGCAGTACTTC.

This chain uses TRBV23-1 with TRBJ1-2, with TRBD1 identical over 11 bases. TRBV23-1 is flagged as an ORF with uncertain function. This CDR3 has 14 amino acids. With V trimmed by 3 bases and J by 8 bases, 5 bases remained unmatched. The CDR3 loop is CASSQWDRGGGYTF. The CDR3 DNA reads as TGCGCCAGCAGTCAGTGGGACAGGGGGGGAGGCTACACCTTC.

The chain couples TRBV5-1 to TRBJ1-4; possibly TRBD1 for D (5 bases). Germline loops: CDR1 SGHRS, CDR2 YFSETQ. V was trimmed by 4 bases and J by 0 bases, leaving 13 bases between them. The CDR3 spans 16 residues. The CDR3 DNA sequence: TGCGCCAGCAGCCGGTCGGTAGGGGCAACTAATGAAAAACTGTTTTTT. The encoded protein is CASSRSVGATNEKLFF.

The chain carries TRBV19 and TRBJ2-5; D perhaps matches TRBD2 (7 bases). Trimming left V 3 bases short and J 5 bases short, with 13 bases between. The CDR3 spans 14 residues. Germline CDR1 LNHDA, CDR2 SQIVND (reference sequence). CDR3 region: CASSMGGPPETQYF. DNA for the CDR3: TGTGCCAGTAGTATGGGGGGGCCCCCGGAGACCCAGTACTTC.

The genes are TRBV10-2 and TRBJ1-1, with D possibly being TRBD1 (6 bases). The germline gives CDR1 WSHSY, CDR2 SAAADI. The V and J ends lost 6 bases and 4 bases respectively, with 15 bases between them. The CDR3 contains 14 residues. The CDR3 DNA follows: TGCGCCAGCAGGGACAGTCAGAGGGCCACTGAAGCTTTCTTT. Translated, it gives CASRDSQRATEAFF.

This clone was recorded only once. CDR3 bases: TGTGCCAGTGGGGGGACAGGGAGGAACACCGGGGAGCTGTTTTTT. Protein: CASGGTGRNTGELFF. The chain employs TRBV19 and TRBJ2-2; 9 bases line up with TRBD1. The germline CDR1 and CDR2 sequences are LNHDA and SQIVND (reference sequence). There are 15 residues in the CDR3. V lost 8 bases and J lost 1; bases outside the gene matches: 5. The full variable domain, in which reference TRBV19 and TRBJ2-2 provide the parts outside the CDR3, is DGGITQSPKYLFRKEGQNVTLSCEQNLNHDAMYWYRQDPGQGLRLIYYSQIVNDFQKGDIAEGYSVSREKKESFPLTVTSAQKNPTAFYLCASGGTGRNTGELFFGEGSRLTVL.

The chain employs TRBV4-3 and TRBJ2-5; 13 nucleotides line up with TRBD2. The CDR3 has 17 amino acids. The germline gives CDR1 LGHNA, CDR2 YSLEER. V lost 0 bases to trimming and J lost 5 bases; unmatched junction nucleotides: 6. CDR3 amino acids: CASSQDRGTSGAETQYF. Written as DNA, the CDR3 is TGCGCCAGCAGCCAAGATAGGGGGACTAGCGGGGCGGAGACCCAGTACTTC.

The J gene is TRBJ1-2, the V gene TRBV5-5; no definite D call. The V gene's germline CDR1 is SGHKS and CDR2 YYEKEE (reference sequence). There are 13 residues in the CDR3. The V and J ends lost 8 bases and 0 bases respectively, with 11 bases between them. CDR3 coding DNA: TGTGCCAGTAGTTTTTTAGCTAACTATGGCTACACCTTC. Its translation: CASSFLANYGYTF.

The V gene is TRBV19, the J gene TRBJ1-2, with 7 bases lining up with TRBD1. The CDR3 length is 14 residues. After removal of 7 bases from V and 4 bases from J, the junction contained 9 bases not matched to a gene. The germline CDR1 and CDR2 sequences are LNHDA and SQIVND (reference sequence). CDR3 sequence reads: CASKPGDRFYGYTF. The CDR3 nucleotides read TGTGCCAGTAAACCTGGGGACAGATTCTATGGCTACACCTTC.

J is TRBJ2-3 and V is TRBV7-6, with TRBD2 identical over 8 bases. The CDR3 runs to 14 residues. CDR1 and CDR2 (germline): SGHVS, FNYEAQ. J was trimmed by 7 bases and V by 1 base; bases with no gene match: 4. CDR3 DNA: TGTGCCAGCAGCTTAGGGACTAGCATATATACGCAGTATTTT. Translating gives CASSLGTSIYTQYF.

On this clone itself: Other DNA sequences in this sample translate to the same CDR3. J is TRBJ1-5 and V is TRBV2; weak D call: TRBD1 (6 bases). V lost 3 bases, J lost 5 bases, and 11 bases lay in between. Germline CDR1 reads SNHLY; CDR2 reads FYNNEI. This CDR3 has 14 amino acids. CDR3 residues: CASSEEAGDQPQHF. CDR3 nucleotide sequence: TGTGCCAGCAGTGAGGAGGCAGGGGATCAGCCCCAGCATTTT.

This clone was picked up one time. The chain links TRBV5-6 to TRBJ1-1, with a weak D call TRBD1 (6 bases). The germline gives CDR1 SGHDT, CDR2 YYEEEE. The CDR3 covers 14 residues. V lost 4 bases and J lost 4, with 14 bases in between. The CDR3 spells CASSPRTEGTEAFF. The CDR3 bases are TGTGCCAGCAGCCCCAGGACAGAGGGCACTGAAGCTTTCTTT.

The chain combines TRBV4-3 with TRBJ1-1, with D tentatively TRBD1 (5 bases). The germline gives CDR1 LGHNA, CDR2 YSLEER. The V and J ends lost 4 bases and 4 bases respectively, with 13 bases between them. The CDR3 loop spans 14 amino acids. Here the CDR3 reads CASSLRVRATEAFF. The DNA for the CDR3 is TGCGCCAGCAGCCTCAGGGTCAGGGCCACTGAAGCTTTCTTT.

This chain connects TRBV7-9 to TRBJ2-3; no firm D call. The CDR3 has 13 amino acids. The germline V gene encodes CDR1 SEHNR and CDR2 FQNEAQ (reference sequence). Trimming shortened V by 3 bases and J by 5 bases, and 9 bases separated the two germline ends. The CDR3 nucleotides are TGTGCCAGCAGCTTTTTCGAGCTAGATACGCAGTATTTT. It yields the protein CASSFFELDTQYF.